These 9 T cell receptor beta chains were all obtained from the same sample, sequenced in a study of blood T cell repertoires in COVID-19. Clones were sequenced by immunoSEQ multiplex PCR, and TCRdb holds only the in-frame ones, with some missing. The data show approximately 38,000 clones, approximately 91% seen once. Sequences were obtained from peripheral blood. The receptors here all came from a woman of 80 years or more with acute or convalescent COVID-19.

The chain joins TRBV9 to TRBJ2-7; 12 bases fit TRBD2. CDR1 is SGDLS, CDR2 YYNGEE, per germline. The trim removed 0 bases at V and 10 bases at J, leaving 2 bases unmatched. CDR3 size: 13 residues. CDR3 sequence: CASSVETSGGQYF. CDR3 DNA: TGTGCCAGCAGCGTAGAGACTAGCGGGGGACAGTACTTC.

V gene TRBV4-3 combines with J gene TRBJ2-2; D is unclear. Germline CDR1 is LGHNA and CDR2 is YSLEER. The CDR3 is 17 amino acids. Trimming stripped 1 base from V and 3 bases from J, with 15 bases between. The CDR3 region is CASSQALYGSDTGELFF. The CDR3 coding sequence is TGCGCCAGCAGCCAAGCCCTTTACGGGTCGGACACCGGGGAGCTGTTTTTT.

The chain links TRBV6-6 to TRBJ2-1; the D is unclear. Germline loops: CDR1 MNHNY, CDR2 SVGAGI (reference sequence). This CDR3 has 15 residues. The V and J ends lost 7 bases and 2 bases respectively, with 15 bases between them. DNA for the CDR3: TGTGCCAGCACCCCGGCAGGTCGGACCTACAATGAGCAGTTCTTC. This codes for CASTPAGRTYNEQFF.

This sequence joins TRBV15 and TRBJ1-5; D remains ambiguous. Looked up from germline, CDR1 is LNHNV and CDR2 is YYDKDF (reference sequence). Trimming pared 3 bases from V and 0 bases from J, leaving 9 bases between. The CDR3 loop spans 15 amino acids. This CDR3 is CATSRAGYSNQPQHF. The CDR3 DNA sequence: TGTGCCACCAGCAGGGCAGGATATAGCAATCAGCCCCAGCATTTT.

The genes are TRBV7-3 and TRBJ2-2; maybe TRBD1 (6 bases). This CDR3 spans 13 amino acids. V was clipped by 5 bases and J by 5 bases, with 9 bases between them. Germline V gene lookup returns CDR1 SGHTA and CDR2 FQGTGA. DNA for the CDR3: TGTGCCAGCAGCCCCGGGACAACCGGGGAGCTGTTTTTT. Its protein is CASSPGTTGELFF.

J is TRBJ1-2 and V is TRBV10-2; D is possibly TRBD1 (6 bases). This CDR3 has 15 amino acids. CDR1 is WSHSY, CDR2 SAAADI, per germline. Between the trimmed V and J ends, which lost 6 bases and 4 bases, there was a span of 18 bases. CDR3 coding DNA: TGCGCCAGCAGGGGATACAGGGTAACTGGCTATGGCTACACCTTC. It translates to CASRGYRVTGYGYTF.

V and J are TRBV4-1 and TRBJ2-5; TRBD2 aligns across 14 bases. CDR3 size: 17 residues. The ends lost 1 base at V and 5 bases at J; junction bases unmatched: 6. Looked up from germline, CDR1 is MGHRA and CDR2 is YSYEKL. For the CDR3, the DNA is TGCGCCAGCAGCCAAGTCGGGACTAGCGGGGGTGAGGAGACCCAGTACTTC. Its protein product is CASSQVGTSGGEETQYF.

The chain recombines TRBV25-1 with TRBJ2-1; 9 nucleotides agree with TRBD1. The CDR3 extends over 14 amino acids. Germline V lookup: CDR1 MGHDK, CDR2 SYGVNS. The trim removed 5 bases at V and 2 bases at J, leaving 1 base unmatched. The CDR3, as DNA: TGTGCCAGCAGTTGGGACAGGGCCTACAATGAGCAGTTCTTC. Its protein is CASSWDRAYNEQFF.

The CDR3 loop is CASSQSGRKETQYF. As DNA, the CDR3 is TGTGCCAGCAGCCAGAGCGGCAGAAAAGAGACCCAGTACTTC. The rearrangement links TRBV3-1 (or the pseudogene TRBV3-2) to TRBJ2-5, with D maybe TRBD2 (5 bases). With 3 bases removed from V and 3 bases from J, the gap between germline ends came to 11 bases. The CDR3 runs to 14 residues. Germline V gene lookup returns CDR1 LGHDT and CDR2 YNNKEL (reference sequence).